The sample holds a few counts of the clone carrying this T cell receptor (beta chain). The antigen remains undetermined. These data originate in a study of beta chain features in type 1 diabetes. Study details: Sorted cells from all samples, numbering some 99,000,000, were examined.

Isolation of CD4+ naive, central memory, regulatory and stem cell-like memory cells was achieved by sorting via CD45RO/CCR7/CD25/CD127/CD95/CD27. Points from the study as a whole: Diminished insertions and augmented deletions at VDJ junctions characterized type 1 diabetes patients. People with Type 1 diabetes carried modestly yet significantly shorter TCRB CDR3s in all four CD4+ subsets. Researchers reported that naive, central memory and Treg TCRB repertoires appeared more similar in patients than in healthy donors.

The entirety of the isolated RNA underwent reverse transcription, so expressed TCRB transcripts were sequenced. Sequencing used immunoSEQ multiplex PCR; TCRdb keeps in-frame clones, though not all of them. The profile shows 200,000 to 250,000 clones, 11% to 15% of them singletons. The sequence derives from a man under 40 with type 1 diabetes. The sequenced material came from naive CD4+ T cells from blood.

The CDR3 nucleotides are TGTGCCAGCACTAACAGGGACGAGGGGGCCCAGCATTTT. This encodes CASTNRDEGAQHF. This chain joins TRBV19 and TRBJ1-5; TRBD1 might be the D (6 bases). CDR3 length equals 13 residues. The V end lost 9 bases, the J end lost 11 bases, and 20 bases lay between the germline ends. CDR1 is LNHDA and CDR2 is SQIVND in the germline V gene (reference sequence).